The 9 T cell receptor beta chains reported below all come from one sample, sequenced in a study of blood T cells in healthy people across ages. The second PCR ran about 6 to 11 cycles with a sample-barcoded 5' primer and J-beta primers. TCRdb reprocessed the 5' RACE reads via MiXCR and lists one record per CDR3 protein. The sample records about 800,000 distinct CDR3 sequences, just under 25% being singletons. The sample also formed part of further work on T cells of mothers and their children.

Material: blood. The receptors stem from a boy younger than 18 in good health.

The genes are TRBV18 and TRBJ1-1; TRBD1 matches at 7 bases. CDR3 length equals 16 residues. Unmatched junction bases numbered 8, after V lost 4 bases and J lost 0 bases. Germline CDR1 reads KGHSH; CDR2 reads LQKENI. The CDR3 is CASSRQGGPLNTEAFF. DNA of the CDR3: TGTGCCAGCTCACGTCAGGGGGGACCCTTGAACACTGAAGCTTTCTTT.

In this sample, this clonotype turned up a few times. V gene TRBV9 combines with J gene TRBJ2-3; 8 nucleotides match TRBD1. V was pared by 1 base and J by 2 bases, with 6 bases of the junction left unmatched. The CDR3 runs to 16 residues. Looked up from germline, CDR1 is SGDLS and CDR2 is YYNGEE. The CDR3 bases are TGTGCCAGCAGCGTAACGGGGACAGGATCCACAGATACGCAGTATTTT. Protein product: CASSVTGTGSTDTQYF.

This chain connects TRBV6-5 to TRBJ1-5; D unclear. This CDR3 contains 14 residues. Germline lookup yields CDR1 MNHEY and CDR2 SVGAGI. The V end was cut by 4 bases, the J end by 3 bases, with 10 bases between. The DNA for the CDR3 is TGTGCCAGCAGTTCGACGGTAAACAATCAGCCCCAGCATTTT. It translates to CASSSTVNNQPQHF.

V usage is TRBV3-1 and J usage is TRBJ1-2; no definite D call. V lost 4 bases to trimming and J lost 4 bases, with 13 bases between them. This CDR3 comprises 14 residues. Germline V lookup: CDR1 LGHDT, CDR2 YNNKEL (reference sequence). The chain's CDR3 is CASSLSMGSYGYTF. The CDR3 DNA reads TGTGCCAGCAGCCTTTCCATGGGAAGCTATGGCTACACCTTC.

Only one count was recorded for this clonotype. DNA of the CDR3: TGCGCCAGCAGCCAACGGTTAGGGAGTGCCGAGCAGTACTTC. It translates to CASSQRLGSAEQYF. The V gene is TRBV4-3, the J gene TRBJ2-7; D possibly corresponds to TRBD2 (5 bases). Per germline, CDR1 LGHNA and CDR2 YSLEER. With 2 bases removed from V and 6 bases from J, the gap between germline ends came to 14 bases. The CDR3 consists of 14 residues.

This clonotype came up a few times. This chain connects TRBV11-2 to TRBJ2-5, with unresolved D. CDR1 SGHAT and CDR2 FQNNGV come from the germline V gene. Trimming stripped 4 bases from V and 2 bases from J, with 11 bases between. The CDR3 sequence is 14 residues long. The CDR3 nucleotides read TGTGCCAGCAGCTACGGGCAGCTACAAGAGACCCAGTACTTC. Amino acids: CASSYGQLQETQYF. Filled out from reference TRBV11-2 and TRBJ2-5, the complete variable domain reads EAGVAQSPRYKIIEKRQSVAFWCNPISGHATLYWYQQILGQGPKLLIQFQNNGVVDDSQLPKDRFSAERLKGVDSTLKIQPAKLEDSAVYLCASSYGQLQETQYFGPGTRLLVL.

This rearrangement joins TRBV7-3 to TRBJ2-2, with TRBD2 matching over 10 bases. In germline, CDR1 is SGHTA, CDR2 FQGTGA. V trimming: 2 bases; J trimming: 4 bases; junction bases outside the gene matches: 7. This CDR3 contains 17 residues. The CDR3 bases are TGTGCCAGCAGCTTAGCCCCCGGGACTAGCGTCACCGGGGAGCTGTTTTTT. Amino acid sequence: CASSLAPGTSVTGELFF. The complete variable domain, with remaining parts taken from reference TRBV7-3 and TRBJ2-2, reads GAGVSQTPSNKVTEKGKYVELRCDPISGHTALYWYRQSLGQGPEFLIYFQGTGAADDSGLPNDRFFAVRPEGSVSTLKIQRTERGDSAVYLCASSLAPGTSVTGELFFGEGSRLTVL.

This chain links TRBV5-1 with TRBJ1-4, with D perhaps TRBD1 (6 bases). This CDR3 is 14 amino acids long. V was clipped by 5 bases and J by 4 bases, with 12 bases between them. Germline CDR1 is SGHRS and CDR2 is YFSETQ. For the CDR3, the DNA is TGCGCCAGCAGAGCCGGGACACTTAATGAAAAACTGTTTTTT. It encodes CASRAGTLNEKLFF.

CDR3 region: CSVERLGGEQYF. CDR3 DNA sequence: TGCAGCGTTGAACGCTTGGGCGGCGAGCAGTACTTC. This rearrangement joins TRBV29-1 to TRBJ2-5; D is unclear. The J call may be faulty, since TRBJ2-7 better matches the DNA end. The CDR3 has 12 residues. The germline gives CDR1 SQVTM, CDR2 ANQGSEA.